These T cell receptor beta chains were read from a single sample in a study of T cells in Graves' hyperthyroidism and ophthalmopathy. MiXCR, applied by TCRdb to the multiplex PCR reads, yields one record per CDR3 protein. The sample lists approximately 400,000 distinct CDR3 sequences, about 20% seen once, with 3.5% to 4% in the top ten. Sequencing used blood. The source of these receptors is a woman younger than 30 with Graves' hyperthyroidism. Both conserved end residues are part of each CDR3. Fields, in order: J gene, D gene, clone size, V gene, CDR3 DNA, CDR3 protein. The D gene is left open where the match is weak. For some rows the clone size is stated as once, few or many, or as a class when expanded; others skip it.

j_call: TRBJ1-1; d_call: -; clone_size: many; v_call: TRBV29-1; cdr3_nt: TGCAGCGTTGTGGCGGGGCGGGCTTTCTTT; cdr3_aa: CSVVAGRAFF
j_call: TRBJ1-2; d_call: -; clone_size: many; v_call: TRBV11-1; cdr3_nt: TGTGCCAGCAGCTTGGAGGAGCTGACGGACGGCTCTAACTATGGCTACACCTTC; cdr3_aa: CASSLEELTDGSNYGYTF
j_call: TRBJ2-6; d_call: -; clone_size: -; v_call: TRBV11-2; cdr3_nt: TGTGCCAGCAGCCTAGTGGTACAGGGTGCATTCTCTGGGGCCAACGTCCTGACTTTC; cdr3_aa: CASSLVVQGAFSGANVLTF
j_call: TRBJ1-2; d_call: -; clone_size: many; v_call: TRBV2; cdr3_nt: TGTGCCAGCGGACAGTATGGCTACACCTTC; cdr3_aa: CASGQYGYTF
j_call: TRBJ1-1; d_call: TRBD1; clone_size: -; v_call: TRBV20-1; cdr3_nt: TGCAGTGCTGAAGACAGGGGGTCTGGCACTGAAGCTTTTTTT; cdr3_aa: CSAEDRGSGTEAFF
j_call: TRBJ2-7; d_call: TRBD1; clone_size: -; v_call: TRBV3-1; cdr3_nt: TGTGCCAGCAGCCAACGAACCCCAGGACAGGGCCCTTTTCACTACGAGCAGTACTTC; cdr3_aa: CASSQRTPGQGPFHYEQYF
j_call: TRBJ1-6; d_call: -; clone_size: few; v_call: TRBV10-3; cdr3_nt: TGTGCCATCAGTGCGATGAGTAGCTCCTATAATTCACCCCTCCACTTT; cdr3_aa: CAISAMSSSYNSPLHF
j_call: TRBJ2-7; d_call: TRBD1; clone_size: many; v_call: TRBV28; cdr3_nt: TGTGCCAGCAGTCCCCTCGGAACAGGGGTCCACGAGCAGTACTTC; cdr3_aa: CASSPLGTGVHEQYF
j_call: TRBJ1-5; d_call: -; clone_size: many; v_call: TRBV12-3/TRBV12-4; cdr3_nt: TGTGCCAGCAGTTTGGAACGTTTGCAGCCCCAGCATTTT; cdr3_aa: CASSLERLQPQHF
j_call: TRBJ2-5; d_call: TRBD2; clone_size: -; v_call: TRBV5-1; cdr3_nt: TGCGCCAGCAGCTCTTCGCTAGCGGGGGTAGGGGAGACCCAGTACTTC; cdr3_aa: CASSSSLAGVGETQYF
j_call: TRBJ2-7; d_call: -; clone_size: many; v_call: TRBV6-1; cdr3_nt: TGTGCCAGCAGTGAATATGGTAACTCCCCCTACGAGCAGTACTTC; cdr3_aa: CASSEYGNSPYEQYF
j_call: TRBJ1-5; d_call: -; clone_size: -; v_call: TRBV6-5; cdr3_nt: TGTGCCAGCAGTTACTCAGCCGGGGAGGCCCAGCATTTT; cdr3_aa: CASSYSAGEAQHF
j_call: TRBJ2-5; d_call: TRBD1; clone_size: many; v_call: TRBV12-3/TRBV12-4; cdr3_nt: TGTGCCAGCAGTTCGGGACAGGGAGAAGAGACCCAGTACTTC; cdr3_aa: CASSSGQGEETQYF
j_call: TRBJ1-1; d_call: -; clone_size: many; v_call: TRBV5-6; cdr3_nt: TGTGCCAGCAGCTTGAAGCTTGAAGCTTTCTTT; cdr3_aa: CASSLKLEAFF
j_call: TRBJ1-1; d_call: -; clone_size: many; v_call: TRBV20-1; cdr3_nt: TGCAGTGCTAGTGACCCGGGCAACACTGAAGCTTTCTTT; cdr3_aa: CSASDPGNTEAFF
j_call: TRBJ2-7; d_call: -; clone_size: many; v_call: TRBV5-6; cdr3_nt: TGTGCCAGCAGCTCCCAAGACGAGCAGTACTTC; cdr3_aa: CASSSQDEQYF
j_call: TRBJ2-7; d_call: TRBD1; clone_size: many; v_call: TRBV27; cdr3_nt: TGTGCCAGCTCCATGTTGTGGGACAGGAGCTCCTACGAGCAGTACTTC; cdr3_aa: CASSMLWDRSSYEQYF
j_call: TRBJ2-5; d_call: -; clone_size: many; v_call: TRBV30; cdr3_nt: TGTGCCTGGAGTGTAGGTGGGGGTAAGACCCAGTACTTC; cdr3_aa: CAWSVGGGKTQYF
j_call: TRBJ2-7; d_call: TRBD1; clone_size: many; v_call: TRBV2; cdr3_nt: TGTGCCAGCAGGGAAAACCGGGACAGGGTATACGAGCAGTACTTC; cdr3_aa: CASRENRDRVYEQYF
j_call: TRBJ2-5; d_call: -; clone_size: -; v_call: TRBV7-2; cdr3_nt: TGTGCCAGCAGCTTCGACGGCCAAGAGACCCAGTACTTC; cdr3_aa: CASSFDGQETQYF
j_call: TRBJ2-7; d_call: -; clone_size: many; v_call: TRBV2; cdr3_nt: TGTGCCAGCAGGGTAACAACCGGCGGCGACGAGCAGTACTTC; cdr3_aa: CASRVTTGGDEQYF
j_call: TRBJ1-1; d_call: -; clone_size: many; v_call: TRBV24-1; cdr3_nt: TGTGCCACCAGTGATCCTTACCGGACCACTGAAGCTTTCTTT; cdr3_aa: CATSDPYRTTEAFF
j_call: TRBJ1-5; d_call: -; clone_size: few; v_call: TRBV4-1; cdr3_nt: TGCGCCAGCAGCCAAGCTTACACGTATAGCAATCAGCCCCAGCATTTT; cdr3_aa: CASSQAYTYSNQPQHF
j_call: TRBJ1-2; d_call: -; clone_size: few; v_call: TRBV30; cdr3_nt: TGTGCCTCAAGAGGATGGGGCAGGGTGGAAAACTATGGCTACACCTTC; cdr3_aa: CASRGWGRVENYGYTF
j_call: TRBJ1-2; d_call: -; clone_size: many; v_call: TRBV28; cdr3_nt: TGTGCCAGCGGAGGGACGTCCTATGGCTACACCTTC; cdr3_aa: CASGGTSYGYTF
j_call: TRBJ2-7; d_call: -; clone_size: many; v_call: TRBV6-1; cdr3_nt: TGTGCCAGCAGTGGCTCACAGGAGATCTACGAGCAGTACTTC; cdr3_aa: CASSGSQEIYEQYF
j_call: TRBJ1-2; d_call: -; clone_size: many; v_call: TRBV5-6; cdr3_nt: TGTGCCAGCAGCCCGCTGGCCATCTCGACGCCCGGCTACACCTTC; cdr3_aa: CASSPLAISTPGYTF
j_call: TRBJ2-3; d_call: -; clone_size: many; v_call: TRBV5-1; cdr3_nt: TGCGCCAGCAGCGGCGGGGACCTGAGCACAGATACGCAGTATTTT; cdr3_aa: CASSGGDLSTDTQYF
j_call: TRBJ1-1; d_call: -; clone_size: few; v_call: TRBV2; cdr3_nt: TGTGCCACCGGGTGGGGGAGAATGGCTGAAGCTTTCTTT; cdr3_aa: CATGWGRMAEAFF
j_call: TRBJ2-7; d_call: TRBD1; clone_size: -; v_call: TRBV7-6; cdr3_nt: TGTGCCAGCAGCGAGGTAGGACAGGGGACCTACGAGCAGTACTTC; cdr3_aa: CASSEVGQGTYEQYF
j_call: TRBJ1-5; d_call: -; clone_size: many; v_call: TRBV7-9; cdr3_nt: TGTGCCAGCAGCTTAGGTCCGGGATTCAATCAGCCCCAGCATTTT; cdr3_aa: CASSLGPGFNQPQHF
j_call: TRBJ1-2; d_call: -; clone_size: many; v_call: TRBV3-1; cdr3_nt: TGTGCCAGCAGCCAAGGGGAGGGGCGCGCCTATGGCTACACCTTC; cdr3_aa: CASSQGEGRAYGYTF
j_call: TRBJ1-2; d_call: -; clone_size: many; v_call: TRBV12-3/TRBV12-4; cdr3_nt: TGTGCCAGCAGCACCGGGACCTATGGCTACACCTTC; cdr3_aa: CASSTGTYGYTF
j_call: TRBJ2-7; d_call: -; clone_size: -; v_call: TRBV7-3; cdr3_nt: TGTGCCAGCAGCTTAGGCCCCGGGGTCGAGCAGTACTTC; cdr3_aa: CASSLGPGVEQYF
j_call: TRBJ2-7; d_call: TRBD1; clone_size: many; v_call: TRBV6-5; cdr3_nt: TGTGCCAGCAGTTACGTGAGGGGGACAGGGGACGAGCAGTACTTC; cdr3_aa: CASSYVRGTGDEQYF
j_call: TRBJ1-5; d_call: -; clone_size: many; v_call: TRBV6-2/TRBV6-3; cdr3_nt: TGTGCCAGCAGTTCCGGTGGAGGGGCCGGGATGCCCCAGCATTTT; cdr3_aa: CASSSGGGAGMPQHF
j_call: TRBJ2-7; d_call: -; clone_size: many; v_call: TRBV6-5; cdr3_nt: TGTGCCAGCAGTTCCTTTTTGGCGGGGTCCTACGAGCAGTACTTC; cdr3_aa: CASSSFLAGSYEQYF
j_call: TRBJ2-3; d_call: -; clone_size: few; v_call: TRBV12-3/TRBV12-4; cdr3_nt: TGTGCCAGCAGCCAGGGCGACGATACGCAGTATTTT; cdr3_aa: CASSQGDDTQYF
j_call: TRBJ2-7; d_call: TRBD1; clone_size: many; v_call: TRBV2; cdr3_nt: TGTGCCAGCAGGCTTACAGGGGTCGAGCAGTACTTC; cdr3_aa: CASRLTGVEQYF
j_call: TRBJ2-7; d_call: -; clone_size: many; v_call: TRBV11-2; cdr3_nt: TGTGCCAGCAGCACCCTGGGTCCGACAGAACCGCTTACTTTC; cdr3_aa: CASSTLGPTEPLTF
j_call: TRBJ2-7; d_call: -; clone_size: -; v_call: TRBV12-3/TRBV12-4; cdr3_nt: TGTGCCAGCAGCCCGGCCGGGGGTGGGGAAGAGCAGTACTTC; cdr3_aa: CASSPAGGGEEQYF
j_call: TRBJ1-2; d_call: TRBD1; clone_size: medium-sized; v_call: TRBV7-8; cdr3_nt: TGTGCCAGCAGCCCAACAGGGGGCTATGGCTACACCTTC; cdr3_aa: CASSPTGGYGYTF
j_call: TRBJ1-2; d_call: TRBD1; clone_size: -; v_call: TRBV6-2/TRBV6-3; cdr3_nt: TGTGCCAGCAGTTACCAACAGGGGCTCTATGGCTACACCTTC; cdr3_aa: CASSYQQGLYGYTF
j_call: TRBJ2-7; d_call: TRBD1; clone_size: -; v_call: TRBV5-1; cdr3_nt: TGCGCCAGCACCTCGGGGACAGAACGAGGTAGGAAGGCCTGGCAGTACTTC; cdr3_aa: CASTSGTERGRKAWQYF
j_call: TRBJ2-3; d_call: TRBD2; clone_size: many; v_call: TRBV11-2; cdr3_nt: TGTGCCAGCAGCTTAGCAGGACTAGACACGCAGTATTTT; cdr3_aa: CASSLAGLDTQYF
j_call: TRBJ2-7; d_call: -; clone_size: many; v_call: TRBV7-8; cdr3_nt: TGTGCCAGCAGCCAACTCGGGGCAGCCTACGAGCAGTACTTC; cdr3_aa: CASSQLGAAYEQYF